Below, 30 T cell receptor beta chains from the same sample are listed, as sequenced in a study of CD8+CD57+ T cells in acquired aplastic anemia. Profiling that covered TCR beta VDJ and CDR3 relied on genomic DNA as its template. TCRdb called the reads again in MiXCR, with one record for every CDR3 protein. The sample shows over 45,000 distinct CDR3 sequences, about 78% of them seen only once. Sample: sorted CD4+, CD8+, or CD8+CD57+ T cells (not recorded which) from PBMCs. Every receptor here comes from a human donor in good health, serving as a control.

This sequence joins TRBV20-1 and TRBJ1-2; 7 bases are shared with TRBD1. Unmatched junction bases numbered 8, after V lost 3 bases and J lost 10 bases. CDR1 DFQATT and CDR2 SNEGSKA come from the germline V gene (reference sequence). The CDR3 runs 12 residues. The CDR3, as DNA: TGCAGTGCTAGGAGACAGGGAATGGACTACACCTTC. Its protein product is CSARRQGMDYTF.

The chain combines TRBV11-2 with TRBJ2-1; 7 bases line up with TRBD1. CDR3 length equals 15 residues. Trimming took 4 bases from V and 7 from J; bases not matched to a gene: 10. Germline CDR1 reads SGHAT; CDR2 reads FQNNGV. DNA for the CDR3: TGTGCCAGCAGCTCCGGCTACTGGACAGGAAATGAGCAGTTCTTC. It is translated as CASSSGYWTGNEQFF.

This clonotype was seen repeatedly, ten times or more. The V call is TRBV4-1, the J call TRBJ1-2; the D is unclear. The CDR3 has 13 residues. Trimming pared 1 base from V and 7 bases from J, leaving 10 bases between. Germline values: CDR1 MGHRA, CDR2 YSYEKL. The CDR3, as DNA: TGCGCCAGCAGCCAAGGCCTTGCAGGTGGCTACACCTTC. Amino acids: CASSQGLAGGYTF.

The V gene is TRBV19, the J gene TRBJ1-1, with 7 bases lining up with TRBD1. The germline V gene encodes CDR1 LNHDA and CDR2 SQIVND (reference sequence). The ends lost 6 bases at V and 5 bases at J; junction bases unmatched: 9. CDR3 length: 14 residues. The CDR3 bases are TGTGCCAGTAGGCCGACAGGGCGGGGGACTGAAGCTTTCTTT. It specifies CASRPTGRGTEAFF.

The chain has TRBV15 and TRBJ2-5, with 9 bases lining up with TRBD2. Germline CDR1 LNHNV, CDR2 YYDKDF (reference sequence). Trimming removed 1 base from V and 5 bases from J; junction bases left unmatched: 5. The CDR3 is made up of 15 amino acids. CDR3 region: CATSRGFAGGETQYF. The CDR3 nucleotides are TGTGCCACCAGCAGAGGGTTTGCGGGAGGGGAGACCCAGTACTTC.

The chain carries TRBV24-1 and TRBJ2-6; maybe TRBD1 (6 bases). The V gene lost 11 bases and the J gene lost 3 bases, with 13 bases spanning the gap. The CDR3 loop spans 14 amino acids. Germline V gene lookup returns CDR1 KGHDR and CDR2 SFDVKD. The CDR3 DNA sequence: TGTGCCATTCAAGAGACAGGTGGGGCCAACGTCCTGACTTTC. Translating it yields CAIQETGGANVLTF.

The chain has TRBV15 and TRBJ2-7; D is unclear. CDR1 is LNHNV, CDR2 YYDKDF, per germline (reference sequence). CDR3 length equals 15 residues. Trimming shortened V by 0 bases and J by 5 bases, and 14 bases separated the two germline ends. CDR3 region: CATSRDRGSFDEQYF. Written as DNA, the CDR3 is TGTGCCACCAGCAGAGATCGAGGAAGCTTCGACGAGCAGTACTTC.

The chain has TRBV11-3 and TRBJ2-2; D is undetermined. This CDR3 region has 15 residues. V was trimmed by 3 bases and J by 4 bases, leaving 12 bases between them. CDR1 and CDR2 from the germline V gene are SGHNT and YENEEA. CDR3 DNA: TGTGCCAGCAGCTTCACAGCACCGGGCACCGGGGAGCTGTTTTTT. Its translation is CASSFTAPGTGELFF.

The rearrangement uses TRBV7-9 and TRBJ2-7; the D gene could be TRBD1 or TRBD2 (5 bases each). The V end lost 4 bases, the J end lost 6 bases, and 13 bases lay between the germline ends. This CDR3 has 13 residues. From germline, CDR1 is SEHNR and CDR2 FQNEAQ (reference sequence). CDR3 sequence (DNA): TGTGCCAGCAGCTCCCCGGGGCACGCCGAGCAGTACTTC. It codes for CASSSPGHAEQYF.

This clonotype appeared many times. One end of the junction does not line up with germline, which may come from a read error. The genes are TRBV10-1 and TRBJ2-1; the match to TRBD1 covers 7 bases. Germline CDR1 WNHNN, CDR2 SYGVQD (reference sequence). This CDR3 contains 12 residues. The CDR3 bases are TGCGCCAGCAGCCAAGACAGGGAAAGGCGCAATTTC. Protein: CASSQDRERRNF.

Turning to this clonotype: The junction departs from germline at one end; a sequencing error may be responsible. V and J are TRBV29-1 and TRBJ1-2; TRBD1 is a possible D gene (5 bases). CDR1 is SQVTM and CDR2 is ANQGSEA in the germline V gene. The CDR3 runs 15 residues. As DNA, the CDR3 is TGCAGCGTTGATCGGGCAAGGGGCCCTAATTATGGCTACACCTTC. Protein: CSVDRARGPNYGYTF.

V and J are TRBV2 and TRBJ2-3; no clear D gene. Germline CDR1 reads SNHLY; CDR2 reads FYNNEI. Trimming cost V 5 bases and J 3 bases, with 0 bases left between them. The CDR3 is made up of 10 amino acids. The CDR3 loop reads CASSTDTQYF. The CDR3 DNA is TGTGCCAGCAGTACAGATACGCAGTATTTT.

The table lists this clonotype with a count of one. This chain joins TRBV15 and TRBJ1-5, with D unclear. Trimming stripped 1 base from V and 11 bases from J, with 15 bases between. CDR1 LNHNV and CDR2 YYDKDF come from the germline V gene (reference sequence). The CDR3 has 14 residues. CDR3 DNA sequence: TGTGCCACCAGCAGAGTTGGTAGCGTTGCCGCCCAGCATTTT. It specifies CATSRVGSVAAQHF.

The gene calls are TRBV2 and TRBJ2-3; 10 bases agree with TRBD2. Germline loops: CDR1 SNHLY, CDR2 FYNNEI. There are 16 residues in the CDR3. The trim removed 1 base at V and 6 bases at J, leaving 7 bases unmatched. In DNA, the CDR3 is TGTGCCAGCAGTGAAGAAGCGGGAGGGCCATCCGATACGCAGTATTTT. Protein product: CASSEEAGGPSDTQYF.

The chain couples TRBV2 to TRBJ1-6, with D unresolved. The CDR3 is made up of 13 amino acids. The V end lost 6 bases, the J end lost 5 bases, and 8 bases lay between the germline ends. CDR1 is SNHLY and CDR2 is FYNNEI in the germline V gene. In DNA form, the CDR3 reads TGTGCCAGCAGGCAGACAAATAATTCACCCCTCCACTTT. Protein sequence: CASRQTNNSPLHF.

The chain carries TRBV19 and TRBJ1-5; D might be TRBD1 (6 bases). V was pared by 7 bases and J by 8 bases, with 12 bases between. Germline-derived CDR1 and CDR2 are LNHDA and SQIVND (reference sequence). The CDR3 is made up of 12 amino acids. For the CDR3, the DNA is TGTGCCAGTACACAGGGTTTAGAGCCCCAGCATTTT. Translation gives CASTQGLEPQHF.

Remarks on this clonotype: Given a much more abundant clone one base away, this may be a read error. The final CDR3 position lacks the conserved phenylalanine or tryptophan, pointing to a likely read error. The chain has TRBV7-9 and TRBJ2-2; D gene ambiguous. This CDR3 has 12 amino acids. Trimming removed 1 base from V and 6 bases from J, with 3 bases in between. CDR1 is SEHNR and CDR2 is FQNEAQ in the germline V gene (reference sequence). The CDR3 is CASSLVPGELFV. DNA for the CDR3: TGTGCCAGCAGCTTAGTACCCGGGGAGCTGTTTGTT.

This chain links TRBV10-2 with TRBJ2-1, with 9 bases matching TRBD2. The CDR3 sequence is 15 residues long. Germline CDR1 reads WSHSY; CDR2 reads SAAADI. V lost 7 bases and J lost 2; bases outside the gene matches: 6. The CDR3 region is CASIPSGGTYNEQFF. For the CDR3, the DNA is TGCGCCAGCATCCCAAGCGGGGGGACCTACAATGAGCAGTTCTTC.

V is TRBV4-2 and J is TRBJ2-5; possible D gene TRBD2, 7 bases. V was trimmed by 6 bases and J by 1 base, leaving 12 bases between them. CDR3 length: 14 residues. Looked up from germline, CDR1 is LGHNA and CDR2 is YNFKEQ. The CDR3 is CASSRGATQETQYF. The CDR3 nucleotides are TGTGCCAGCAGTCGGGGGGCTACCCAAGAGACCCAGTACTTC.

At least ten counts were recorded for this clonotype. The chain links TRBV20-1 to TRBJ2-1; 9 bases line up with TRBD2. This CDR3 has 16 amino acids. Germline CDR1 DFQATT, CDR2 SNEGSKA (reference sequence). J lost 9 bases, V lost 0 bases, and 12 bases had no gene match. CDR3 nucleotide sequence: TGCAGTGCTAGAGATCTGTTTACTAGCGGGCCGGGTGAGCAGTTCTTC. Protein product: CSARDLFTSGPGEQFF.

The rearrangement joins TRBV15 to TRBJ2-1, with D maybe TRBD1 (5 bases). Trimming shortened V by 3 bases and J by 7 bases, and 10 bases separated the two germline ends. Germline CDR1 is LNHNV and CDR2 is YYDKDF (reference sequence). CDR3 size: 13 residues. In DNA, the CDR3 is TGTGCCACCAGCAGGGACATGAGTAATGAGCAGTTCTTC. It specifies CATSRDMSNEQFF.

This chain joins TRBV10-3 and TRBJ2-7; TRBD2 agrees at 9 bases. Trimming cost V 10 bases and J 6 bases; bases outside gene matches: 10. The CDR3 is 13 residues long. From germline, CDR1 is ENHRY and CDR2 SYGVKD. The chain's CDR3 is CATMLAGLGEQYF. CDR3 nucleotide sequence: TGTGCCACCATGCTAGCGGGATTAGGCGAGCAGTACTTC.

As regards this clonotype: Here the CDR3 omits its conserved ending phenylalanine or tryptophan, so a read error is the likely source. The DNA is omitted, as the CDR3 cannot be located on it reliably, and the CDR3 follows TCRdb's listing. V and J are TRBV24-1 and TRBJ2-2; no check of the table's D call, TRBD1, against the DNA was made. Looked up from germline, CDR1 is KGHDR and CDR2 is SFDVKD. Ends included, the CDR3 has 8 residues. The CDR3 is CATSAGGI.

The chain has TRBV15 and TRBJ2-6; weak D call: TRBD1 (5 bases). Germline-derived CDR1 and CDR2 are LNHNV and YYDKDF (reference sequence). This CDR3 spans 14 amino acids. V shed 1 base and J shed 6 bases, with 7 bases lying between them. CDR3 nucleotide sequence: TGTGCCACCAGCAGAGGGGGCGAGGCCAACGTCCTGACTTTC. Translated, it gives CATSRGGEANVLTF.

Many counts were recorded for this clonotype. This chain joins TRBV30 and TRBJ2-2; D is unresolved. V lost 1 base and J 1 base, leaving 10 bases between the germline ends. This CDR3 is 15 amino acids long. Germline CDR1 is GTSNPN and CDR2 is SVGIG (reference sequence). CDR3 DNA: TGTGCCTGGAGTGAACGGGCGTTGAACACCGGGGAGCTGTTTTTT. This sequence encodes CAWSERALNTGELFF.

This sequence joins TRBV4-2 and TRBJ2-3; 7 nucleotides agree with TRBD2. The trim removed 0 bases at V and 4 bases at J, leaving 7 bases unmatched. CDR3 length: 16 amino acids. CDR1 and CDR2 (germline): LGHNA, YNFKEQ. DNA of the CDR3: TGTGCCAGCAGCCAAGAAACGGGGGGTGGCGCAGATACGCAGTATTTT. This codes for CASSQETGGGADTQYF.

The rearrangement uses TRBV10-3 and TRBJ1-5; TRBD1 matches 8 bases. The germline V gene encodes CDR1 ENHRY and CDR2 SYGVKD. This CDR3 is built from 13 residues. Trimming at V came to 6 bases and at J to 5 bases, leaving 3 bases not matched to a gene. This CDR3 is CAIRDRDHQPQHF. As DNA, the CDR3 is TGTGCCATCAGGGACAGGGACCATCAGCCCCAGCATTTT.

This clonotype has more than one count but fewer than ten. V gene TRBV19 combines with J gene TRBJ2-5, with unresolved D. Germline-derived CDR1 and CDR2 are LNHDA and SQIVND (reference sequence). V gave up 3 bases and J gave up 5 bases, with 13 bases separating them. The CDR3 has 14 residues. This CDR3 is CASSIPQVGETQYF. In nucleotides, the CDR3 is TGTGCCAGTAGTATCCCCCAGGTAGGGGAGACCCAGTACTTC.

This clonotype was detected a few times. The CDR3 protein is CASSEGTASYEQYV. The CDR3 DNA is TGTGCCAGCAGTGAAGGGACAGCTTCCTACGAGCAGTACGTC. V gene TRBV2 combines with J gene TRBJ2-7, with D maybe TRBD1 (6 bases). The V and J ends lost 1 base and 1 base respectively, with 8 bases between them. The CDR3 length is 14 residues. The germline V gene has CDR1 SNHLY and CDR2 FYNNEI.

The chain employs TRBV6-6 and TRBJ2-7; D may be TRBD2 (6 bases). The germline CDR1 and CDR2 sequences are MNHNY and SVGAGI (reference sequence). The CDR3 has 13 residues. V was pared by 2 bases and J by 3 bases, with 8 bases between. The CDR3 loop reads CASSYDGSYEQYF. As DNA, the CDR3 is TGTGCCAGCAGTTACGACGGGAGCTACGAGCAGTACTTC.